The 23 T cell receptor beta chains below all came from one sample that was sequenced in a study of cytomegalovirus exposure and HLA in healthy donors. It was with 60 Vbeta and 13 Jbeta primers that the PCR ran. TCRdb's copy holds only in-frame clones and misses some; the assay was immunoSEQ multiplex PCR. The table has 95,000 to 150,000 clones, approximately 67% seen once. The specimen was PBMCs. These receptors were taken from a young man in good health and CMV-seronegative.

The J gene is TRBJ2-7, the V gene TRBV29-1, with 7 positions matching TRBD2. Germline CDR1 and CDR2: SQVTM and ANQGSEA. The CDR3 extends over 12 amino acids. V was clipped by 5 bases and J by 2 bases; unmatched bases: 3. DNA of the CDR3: TGCAGCGTTCTGGGGGGGGCCTACGAGCAGTACTTC. It encodes CSVLGGAYEQYF.

The rearrangement uses TRBV28 and TRBJ2-3, with 16 positions matching TRBD2. The V and J ends lost 4 bases and 6 bases, in that order; junction bases with no gene match: 10. The CDR3 has 18 amino acids. Germline assignment: CDR1 MDHEN and CDR2 SYDVKM. CDR3 loop: CASSWGTSGRAGGDTQYF. In DNA form, the CDR3 reads TGTGCCAGCAGTTGGGGGACTAGCGGGAGGGCCGGTGGGGATACGCAGTATTTT. Full variable domain (rest looked up from reference TRBV28 and TRBJ2-3): DVKVTQSSRYLVKRTGEKVFLECVQDMDHENMFWYRQDPGLGLRLIYFSYDVKMKEKGDIPEGYSVSREKKERFSLILESASTNQTSMYLCASSWGTSGRAGGDTQYFGPGTRLTVL.

This chain uses TRBV13 with TRBJ2-5; no clear D gene. This CDR3 spans 14 amino acids. V lost 0 bases and J lost 4, with 9 bases in between. Germline V gives CDR1 PRHDT, CDR2 FYEKMQ (reference sequence). The CDR3 DNA reads as TGTGCCAGCAGCTTAGGGAGGAGTACAGAGACCCAGTACTTC. It yields the protein CASSLGRSTETQYF.

The chain carries TRBV19 and TRBJ1-5; D remains ambiguous. V dropped 7 bases and J dropped 3 bases, with 13 bases sitting between them. CDR3 length: 14 amino acids. From germline, CDR1 is LNHDA and CDR2 SQIVND (reference sequence). The DNA of the CDR3 is TGTGCCAGTACGCCGGCAGGCCTCAATCAGCCCCAGCATTTT. It codes for CASTPAGLNQPQHF.

This clone showed up just a few times. DNA of the CDR3: TGTGCCAGCAGCCAAAAGGAAGGCATACTACGCGAGCAGTTCTTC. Its translation is CASSQKEGILREQFF. The V and J genes are TRBV4-2 and TRBJ2-1, with unresolved D. This CDR3 is built from 15 residues. CDR1 is LGHNA, CDR2 YNFKEQ, per germline. V lost 2 bases, J lost 10 bases, and 18 bases lay in between.

The J gene is TRBJ2-1, the V gene TRBV9; D is perhaps TRBD2 (6 bases). This CDR3 is 16 amino acids long. Trimming stripped 0 bases from V and 9 bases from J, with 19 bases between. Germline values: CDR1 SGDLS, CDR2 YYNGEE. CDR3 coding DNA: TGTGCCAGCAGCGTAGGCGCTAGCCGGGAGAGTGGTGAGCAGTTCTTC. Amino acid sequence: CASSVGASRESGEQFF.

This clone showed up just once. The rearrangement uses TRBV14 and TRBJ2-7, with 8 bases aligning to TRBD2. CDR1 is SGHDN and CDR2 is FVKESK in the germline V gene. V dropped 4 bases and J dropped 4; count of bases not matched to a gene: 15. CDR3 size: 17 residues. CDR3 amino acids: CASSLKPPGTSKYEQYF. The CDR3 DNA follows: TGTGCCAGCAGCCTAAAGCCCCCGGGGACTAGTAAATACGAGCAGTACTTC. Supplemented by reference TRBV14 and TRBJ2-7, the full variable domain reads EAGVTQFPSHSVIEKGQTVTLRCDPISGHDNLYWYRRVMGKEIKFLLHFVKESKQDESGMPNNRFLAERTGGTYSTLKVQPAELEDSGVYFCASSLKPPGTSKYEQYFGPGTRLTVT.

CDR3 nucleotide sequence: TGTGCCAGCAGCCAAGAGAGGGACAGGGAGGACGACACTGAAGCTTTCTTT. This gives the protein CASSQERDREDDTEAFF. The V gene is TRBV14, the J gene TRBJ1-1; 9 nucleotides align to TRBD1. Germline CDR1 SGHDN, CDR2 FVKESK. This CDR3 is 17 amino acids long. The junction had 8 bases not matched to a gene; V was cut back by 0 bases and J by 3 bases.

The chain links TRBV30 to TRBJ1-3, with D perhaps matching TRBD1 (6 bases). V was shortened by 4 bases and J by 3 bases, with 7 bases between the two germline ends. The CDR3 sequence is 12 residues long. The germline V gene has CDR1 GTSNPN and CDR2 SVGIG (reference sequence). The CDR3 loop reads CAWTGVGNTIYF. The CDR3 DNA reads as TGTGCCTGGACAGGGGTTGGAAACACCATATATTTT.

The table lists this clone with a count of one. The chain recombines TRBV6-5 with TRBJ1-4, with D maybe TRBD1 (6 bases). CDR1 and CDR2 (germline): MNHEY, SVGAGI. Deletions cut 6 bases from V and 4 bases from J, with 15 bases between. The CDR3 consists of 15 residues. In DNA, the CDR3 is TGTGCCAGCAGCCAACGGGGGGCCTATAATGAAAAACTGTTTTTT. Translating it yields CASSQRGAYNEKLFF.

This clone was detected once. V gene TRBV28 combines with J gene TRBJ1-3, with TRBD1 matching 8 bases. The CDR3 is 16 residues long. Trimming at V came to 7 bases and at J to 7 bases, leaving 15 bases not matched to a gene. CDR1 and CDR2 from the germline V gene are MDHEN and SYDVKM. The CDR3 DNA is TGTGCCAGCACCCCGACCCCCGGACAGGGTTGGAACACCATATATTTT. It encodes CASTPTPGQGWNTIYF.

The chain combines TRBV6-1 with TRBJ1-5; 8 bases are shared with TRBD1. V was pared by 3 bases and J by 3 bases, with 7 bases of the junction left unmatched. CDR3 length equals 16 residues. Germline CDR1 and CDR2: MNHNS and SASEGT. CDR3 DNA sequence: TGTGCCAGCAGTGATCGCGACAGGGGTTTCAATCAGCCCCAGCATTTT. Residues: CASSDRDRGFNQPQHF.

The gene calls are TRBV11-2 and TRBJ1-4; 7 bases map to TRBD1. V shed 2 bases and J 3 bases; nucleotides not matched to a gene: 0. The CDR3 covers 14 residues. Per the germline V gene, CDR1 is SGHAT and CDR2 is FQNNGV. The CDR3 region has the DNA TGTGCCAGCAGCTTACAGGGGGCTAATGAAAAACTGTTTTTT. Its protein product is CASSLQGANEKLFF.

The chain is built from TRBV28 and TRBJ1-1; D perhaps matches TRBD1 (6 bases). The V gene lost 4 bases and the J gene lost 0 bases, with 12 bases spanning the gap. This CDR3 is built from 15 residues. Germline V lookup: CDR1 MDHEN, CDR2 SYDVKM. The CDR3 reads CASSSQGIVNTEAFF. CDR3 in DNA: TGTGCCAGCAGTTCCCAGGGGATTGTGAACACTGAAGCTTTCTTT.

The table lists this clone with a count of one. The chain couples TRBV11-3 to TRBJ2-7, with D perhaps matching TRBD1 (6 bases). V was shortened by 9 bases and J by 6 bases, with 18 bases between the two germline ends. Germline V gene lookup returns CDR1 SGHNT and CDR2 YENEEA. This CDR3 has 13 residues. CDR3 bases: TGTGCCAGTTCCCGGGACACCCTTTCCGAGCAGTACTTC. Its protein product is CASSRDTLSEQYF.

The table lists this clone with a few counts. The chain joins TRBV7-9 to TRBJ1-4; D remains unclear. This CDR3 contains 18 residues. CDR1 and CDR2 from the germline V gene are SEHNR and FQNEAQ (reference sequence). Trimming shortened V by 5 bases and J by 0 bases, and 19 bases separated the two germline ends. CDR3 DNA sequence: TGTGCCAGCAGCCCCCCCCTTCGAGTAGATGCAACTAATGAAAAACTGTTTTTT. Translated, it gives CASSPPLRVDATNEKLFF.

The chain joins TRBV10-3 to TRBJ2-1; D may be TRBD2 (6 bases). V lost 5 bases to trimming and J lost 1 base, with 15 bases between them. CDR3 length equals 16 residues. From germline, CDR1 is ENHRY and CDR2 SYGVKD. In DNA form, the CDR3 reads TGTGCCATCAGTCAGCCCGGGGGATTTTCCTACAATGAGCAGTTCTTC. This gives the protein CAISQPGGFSYNEQFF.

This clone has more than one count but fewer than ten. The rearrangement joins TRBV5-1 to TRBJ1-2, with 9 bases identical to TRBD1. This CDR3 region has 13 residues. Germline loops: CDR1 SGHRS, CDR2 YFSETQ. Trimming at V came to 5 bases and at J to 7 bases, leaving 6 bases not matched to a gene. The CDR3 sequence: CASRLGTGSGYTF. The CDR3 DNA sequence: TGCGCCAGCAGGCTAGGGACAGGGTCTGGCTACACCTTC.

The CDR3 bases are TGTGCCAGCACCGAAGGGGGGGGCAATCAGCCCCAGCATTTT. Residues: CASTEGGGNQPQHF. The gene calls are TRBV6-6 and TRBJ1-5; D is perhaps TRBD1 (6 bases). CDR1 MNHNY and CDR2 SVGAGI come from the germline V gene (reference sequence). The CDR3 loop spans 14 amino acids. With 7 bases removed from V and 2 bases from J, the gap between germline ends came to 12 bases.

As to this clone: Different DNA sequences within this sample yield the same CDR3. This rearrangement joins TRBV15 to TRBJ1-1, with 7 bases lining up with TRBD1. This CDR3 is 15 amino acids long. Germline CDR1 and CDR2: LNHNV and YYDKDF (reference sequence). V lost 2 bases to trimming and J lost 0 bases; unmatched junction nucleotides: 3. The CDR3 sequence: CATSRPGQLNTEAFF. CDR3 coding DNA: TGTGCCACCAGCAGACCGGGACAGCTGAACACTGAAGCTTTCTTT.

This clone was seen a single time. The chain employs TRBV27 and TRBJ2-1, with TRBD1 as a possible D gene (5 bases). Trimming took 1 base from V and 8 from J, leaving 15 bases between them. Germline CDR1 is MNHEY and CDR2 is SMNVEV (reference sequence). This CDR3 has 15 residues. The CDR3 sequence: CASSLWVGWGDEQFF. The CDR3 DNA reads TGTGCCAGCAGTTTATGGGTTGGATGGGGCGATGAGCAGTTCTTC.

The CDR3 loop is CASSSGYSYNEQFF. The CDR3 DNA is TGTGCCAGCTCTAGCGGCTACTCCTACAATGAGCAGTTCTTC. The chain combines TRBV7-9 with TRBJ2-1, with 7 bases identical to TRBD2. The CDR3 is made up of 14 amino acids. The germline V gene has CDR1 SEHNR and CDR2 FQNEAQ (reference sequence). Trimming cost V 8 bases and J 0 bases; bases outside gene matches: 4.

The chain links TRBV19 to TRBJ1-2, with D unclear. The CDR3 runs to 14 residues. The germline V gene encodes CDR1 LNHDA and CDR2 SQIVND (reference sequence). The V and J ends lost 1 base and 3 bases respectively, with 9 bases between them. The CDR3 nucleotides read TGTGCCAGTAGTATAGGAGGCAGCCACTATGGCTACACCTTC. It specifies CASSIGGSHYGYTF.